This T cell receptor beta chain came from a study of blood T cell repertoires in COVID-19. Looking at the study overall: Sites across the United States, Italy and Spain contributed samples from acute and convalescent COVID-19. The cDNA or gDNA used as material had been derived from T cells, B-cell-depleted T cells, or PBMCs.

This clone was seen once. In the authors' methods: Amplification of reference gene primers was used by the study to estimate nucleated cell counts. Sequencing was performed with immunoSEQ multiplex PCR; in TCRdb, only in-frame clones are kept and a portion is missing. The V and J calls and clone size come from that table; D and trimming were worked out from the DNA. This sample has 95,000 to 150,000 clones; 65% to 90% occur once, and the top ten carry approximately 6.6%. Germline V gene data show CDR1 as GTSNPN and CDR2 as SVGIG (reference sequence). The CDR3 is 15 amino acids. After removal of 2 bases from V and 8 bases from J, the junction contained 9 bases not matched to a gene.

The chain employs TRBV30 and TRBJ2-1; 10 bases are a match to TRBD1. The source is an elderly man with active or convalescent COVID-19. Source material: peripheral blood. CDR3 nucleotides: TGTGCCTGGAGTACTGGGACAGGGGCGGCGGATGAGCAGTTCTTC. Amino acid sequence: CAWSTGTGAADEQFF.